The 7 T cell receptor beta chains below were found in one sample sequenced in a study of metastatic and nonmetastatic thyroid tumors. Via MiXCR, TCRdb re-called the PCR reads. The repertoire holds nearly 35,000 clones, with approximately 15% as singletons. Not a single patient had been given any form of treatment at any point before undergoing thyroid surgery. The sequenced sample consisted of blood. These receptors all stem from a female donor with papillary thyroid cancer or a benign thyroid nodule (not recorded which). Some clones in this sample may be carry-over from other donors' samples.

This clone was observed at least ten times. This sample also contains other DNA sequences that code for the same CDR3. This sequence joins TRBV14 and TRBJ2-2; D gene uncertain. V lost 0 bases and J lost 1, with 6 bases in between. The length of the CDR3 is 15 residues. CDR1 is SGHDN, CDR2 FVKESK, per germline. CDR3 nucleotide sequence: TGTGCCAGCAGCCAAGAACTCGGGAACACCGGGGAGCTGTTTTTT. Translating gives CASSQELGNTGELFF. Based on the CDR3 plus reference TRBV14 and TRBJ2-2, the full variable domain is EAGVTQFPSHSVIEKGQTVTLRCDPISGHDNLYWYRRVMGKEIKFLLHFVKESKQDESGMPNNRFLAERTGGTYSTLKVQPAELEDSGVYFCASSQELGNTGELFFGEGSRLTVL.

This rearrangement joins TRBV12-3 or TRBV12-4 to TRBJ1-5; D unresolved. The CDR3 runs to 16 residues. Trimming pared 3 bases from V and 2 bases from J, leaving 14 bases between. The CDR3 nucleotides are TGTGCCAGCAGTTTGAGGGTCCGGGAGGGCAATCAGCCCCAGCATTTT. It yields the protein CASSLRVREGNQPQHF.

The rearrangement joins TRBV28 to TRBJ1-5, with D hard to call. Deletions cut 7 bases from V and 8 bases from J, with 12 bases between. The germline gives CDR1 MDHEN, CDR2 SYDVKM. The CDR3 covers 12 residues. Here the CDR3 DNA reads TGTGCCAGCATCAGTCAGGTAAAGCCCCAGCATTTT. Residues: CASISQVKPQHF. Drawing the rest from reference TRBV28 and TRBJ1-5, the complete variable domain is DVKVTQSSRYLVKRTGEKVFLECVQDMDHENMFWYRQDPGLGLRLIYFSYDVKMKEKGDIPEGYSVSREKKERFSLILESASTNQTSMYLCASISQVKPQHFGDGTRLSIL.

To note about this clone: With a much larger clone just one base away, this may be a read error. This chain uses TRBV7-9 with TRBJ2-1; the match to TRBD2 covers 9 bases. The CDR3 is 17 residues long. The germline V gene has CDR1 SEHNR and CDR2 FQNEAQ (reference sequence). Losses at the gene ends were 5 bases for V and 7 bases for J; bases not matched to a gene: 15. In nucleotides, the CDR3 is TGTGCCAGCAGCCCCCCTGGGTCTAGCGGGACAAAAAATGAGCAGTTCTTC. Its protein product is CASSPPGSSGTKNEQFF.

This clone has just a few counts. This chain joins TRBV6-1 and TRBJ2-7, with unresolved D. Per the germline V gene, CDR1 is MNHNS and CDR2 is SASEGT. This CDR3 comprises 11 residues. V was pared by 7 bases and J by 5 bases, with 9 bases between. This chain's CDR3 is CASMLGNEQYF. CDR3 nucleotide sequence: TGTGCCAGCATGCTAGGAAACGAGCAGTACTTC.

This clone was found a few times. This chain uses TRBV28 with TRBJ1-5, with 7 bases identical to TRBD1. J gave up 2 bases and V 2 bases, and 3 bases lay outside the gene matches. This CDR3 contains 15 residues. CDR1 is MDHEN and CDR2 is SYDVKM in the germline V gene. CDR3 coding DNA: TGTGCCAGCAGTTTACGGCAGGGGGGCAATCAGCCCCAGCATTTT. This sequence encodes CASSLRQGGNQPQHF.

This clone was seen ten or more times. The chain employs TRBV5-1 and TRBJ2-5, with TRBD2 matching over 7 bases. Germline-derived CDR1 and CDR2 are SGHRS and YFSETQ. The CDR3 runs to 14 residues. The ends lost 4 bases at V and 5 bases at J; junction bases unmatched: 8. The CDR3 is CASSGGGRGETQYF. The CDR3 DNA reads TGCGCCAGCAGCGGGGGGGGTCGAGGGGAGACCCAGTACTTC.